The clone carrying this TCR beta chain was counted many times. Its target is not known. The CDR3 has 17 residues. In germline, CDR1 is DFQATT, CDR2 SNEGSKA (reference sequence). The V gene lost 1 base and the J gene lost 1 base, with 20 bases spanning the gap. This entry belongs to a study of regulatory T cells in long-lasting Graves disease. Study-wide results and limits: The researchers studied only peripheral blood, not thyroid tissue. Lower TCR diversity characterized persistent Graves' patients relative to newly diagnosed patients.

Time point of the sample: persistent/refractory GD, antithyroid drugs over 5 years with positive TRAb. The TCR library was made from RNA that had been extracted from PBMCs in TRIzol. Library construction for TCR beta used iRepertoire HTBI primers and Arm-PCR of CDR3 regions. TCRdb re-derived calls from the multiplex PCR reads in MiXCR, one entry per CDR3 protein. Among 350,000 to 500,000 distinct CDR3 sequences, approximately 22% were seen once, and the ten largest hold approximately 15%. Source: peripheral blood mononuclear cells (PBMCs), taken when the disease was refractory, from a patient treated with antithyroid drugs. The clonotype originates from a female donor with Graves disease. V is TRBV20-1 and J is TRBJ2-7; TRBD2 is a possible D gene (5 bases). CDR3: CSARGGGNLLFSYEQYF. The CDR3 DNA reads as TGCAGTGCTAGAGGTGGAGGCAACCTCTTATTTTCCTACGAGCAGTACTTC.